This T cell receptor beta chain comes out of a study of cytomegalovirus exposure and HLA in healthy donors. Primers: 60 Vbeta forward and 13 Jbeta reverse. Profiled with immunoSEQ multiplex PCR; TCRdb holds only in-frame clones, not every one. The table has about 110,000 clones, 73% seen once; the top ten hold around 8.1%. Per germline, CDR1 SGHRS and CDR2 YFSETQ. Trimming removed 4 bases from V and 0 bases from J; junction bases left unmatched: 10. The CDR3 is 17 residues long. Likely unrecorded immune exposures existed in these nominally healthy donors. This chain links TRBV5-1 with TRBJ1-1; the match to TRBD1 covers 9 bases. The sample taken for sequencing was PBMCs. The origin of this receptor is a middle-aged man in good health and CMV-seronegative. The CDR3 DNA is TGCGCCAGCAGCCCTACTGGGACAGGGACTTTGAACACTGAAGCTTTCTTT. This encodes CASSPTGTGTLNTEAFF.